The T cell receptor (beta chain) described here comes from a study of shared clonotypes between healthy human individuals. Points from the study as a whole: The low donor count limited represented genetic and exposure-history diversity.

Execution of the assay was at deep level. It was about 210 ng DNA, approximately 28,000 T cell genomes, that sorted-subset replicate PCRs used. Profiled with immunoSEQ multiplex PCR; TCRdb holds only in-frame clones, not every one. The table has 1,500,000 or so clones, roughly 96% seen once. The CDR3 has 15 amino acids. J was trimmed by 7 bases and V by 5 bases; bases with no gene match: 9. CDR1 SEHNR and CDR2 FQNEAQ come from the germline V gene (reference sequence). A few counts support this clone. Its cognate antigen is unknown. CD45RA-negative memory and CD45RA+ naive subsets were split from the CD4+ cells.

V usage is TRBV7-9 and J usage is TRBJ2-1; TRBD1 agrees at 9 bases. Input material: naive CD4+ T cells sorted from blood. Subset: CD45RA+ positively selected. This clonotype was sampled from a man aged 30 to 45 in good health. The CDR3 spells CASSAMGQGGNEQFF. CDR3 coding DNA: TGTGCCAGCAGCGCCATGGGACAGGGAGGGAATGAGCAGTTCTTC.